This T cell receptor (beta chain) comes out of a study of blood T cell repertoires in COVID-19. Assay used: immunoSEQ multiplex PCR; TCRdb lists only in-frame clones, some missing. The sample has 110,000 or so clones, around four fifths seen once. The V end was cut by 2 bases, the J end by 5 bases, with 10 bases between. The CDR3 is 13 residues long. Germline lookup yields CDR1 SGHRS and CDR2 YFSETQ. This clone was recorded a few times. This chain uses TRBV5-1 with TRBJ2-5, with a tentative D call TRBD1 (7 bases). This receptor was taken from a woman in her 40s with acute or convalescent COVID-19. The sequenced sample was peripheral blood. The DNA of the CDR3 is TGCGCCAGCAGCTTTTCAGGGGGGGAGACCCAGTACTTC. Residues: CASSFSGGETQYF.